The rows below give T cell receptor beta chains drawn from one sample of a study of blood T cell repertoires in COVID-19. Assay: immunoSEQ multiplex PCR; the TCRdb copy retains only in-frame clones and omits some. The data contain fewer than 90,000 clones, approximately 75% of them singletons. Sequenced input: peripheral blood. Receptors originate from a woman aged 45-59 years with acute or convalescent COVID-19. The CDR3 runs from the conserved cysteine through the conserved F or W. Fields, in order: V gene, J gene, CDR3 protein.

TRBV28	TRBJ1-5	CASSPRQVWGQPQHF
TRBV6-6	TRBJ2-1	CASSYGLAGYEQFF
TRBV4-1	TRBJ1-1	CASSHLRDSTEAFF
TRBV5-1	TRBJ1-5	CASSWGDNQPQHF
TRBV5-1	TRBJ2-3	CASSPDRATDTQYF
TRBV3-1/TRBV3-2	TRBJ1-2	CASSLGTGRSYGYTF
TRBV30	TRBJ2-2	CAWSVQGTGELFF
TRBV11-1	TRBJ1-1	CASSLGVRGTEAFF
TRBV10-3	TRBJ1-5	CAISGTGGQPQHF
TRBV5-1	TRBJ1-1	CASSLRAGARPEAFF
TRBV5-1	TRBJ2-1	CASSRDFGGEQFF
TRBV11-2	TRBJ1-1	CASSSARRITEAFF
TRBV7-8	TRBJ2-1	CASSLEAATSNNEQFF
TRBV18	TRBJ1-1	CASSLGQANTEAFF
TRBV6-5	TRBJ1-1	CASSRTRTGGGEAFF
TRBV5-5	TRBJ2-5	CASSLDDARETQYF
TRBV6-2/TRBV6-3	TRBJ2-5	CASSYSMAGGASETQYF
TRBV28	TRBJ2-1	CASSYPGTIQFF
TRBV29-1	TRBJ2-1	CSVVDLTSYNEQFF
TRBV7-2	TRBJ1-6	CASSPTIRGSPLHF
TRBV5-4	TRBJ1-3	CASSQRPGAISGNTIYF
TRBV2	TRBJ1-3	CASSDQPTGYGNTIYF
TRBV27	TRBJ1-1	CASSFQTGSTEAFF
TRBV5-1	TRBJ2-5	CASSSKTPSGGPQETQYF
TRBV7-2	TRBJ1-6	CASSSTGNRSPLHF
TRBV10-3	TRBJ2-3	CAISESKASGGLRDTQYF
TRBV15	TRBJ1-1	CATSRVRGDTEAFF
TRBV4-1	TRBJ2-3	CASSQDGGGSTDTQYF
TRBV19	TRBJ1-6	CASSIEGGRNSPLHF
TRBV6-4	TRBJ1-1	CASHSPGQGNTEAFF
TRBV7-8	TRBJ2-1	CASSFRDRVTEQFF
TRBV11-1	TRBJ1-1	CASSPQGTEAFF
TRBV7-3	TRBJ2-6	CASSRGSSGANVLTF
TRBV7-2	TRBJ1-5	CASSLEETPDNQPQHF
TRBV5-1	TRBJ1-2	CASSTRGDYGYTF
TRBV13	TRBJ2-7	CASSSHGTLSYEQYF
TRBV28	TRBJ1-5	CASSPPIEQGFDQPQHF
TRBV2	TRBJ2-5	CASNLAGGGRTQYF
TRBV11-2	TRBJ2-1	CASRRAGGEQFF